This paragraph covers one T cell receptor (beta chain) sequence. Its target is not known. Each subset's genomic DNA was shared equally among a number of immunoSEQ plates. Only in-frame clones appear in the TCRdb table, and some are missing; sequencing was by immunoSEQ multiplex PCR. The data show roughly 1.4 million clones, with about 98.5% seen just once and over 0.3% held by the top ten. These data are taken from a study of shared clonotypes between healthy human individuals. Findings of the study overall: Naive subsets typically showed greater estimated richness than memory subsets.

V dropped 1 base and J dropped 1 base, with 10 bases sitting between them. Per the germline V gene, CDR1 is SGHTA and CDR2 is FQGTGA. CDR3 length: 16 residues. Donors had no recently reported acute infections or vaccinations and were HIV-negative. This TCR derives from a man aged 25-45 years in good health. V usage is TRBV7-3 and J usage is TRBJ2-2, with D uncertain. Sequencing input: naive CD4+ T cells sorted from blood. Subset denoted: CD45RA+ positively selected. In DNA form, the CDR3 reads TGTGCCAGCAGCTTAATTAGGGCCGGGAACACCGGGGAGCTGTTTTTT. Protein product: CASSLIRAGNTGELFF.